Presented here are 11 T cell receptor beta chains from one specimen sequenced in a study of Ad26.COV2.S vaccination and SARS-CoV-2 variants. The method was immunoSEQ multiplex PCR; TCRdb's version includes in-frame clones alone and lacks a portion of them. This table has about 350,000 clones, under 95% appearing once. Material: peripheral blood, obtained after recovery from COVID-19. The receptors originated from a human donor who had recovered from COVID-19.

The chain is built from TRBV18 and TRBJ2-3; TRBD1 aligns across 7 bases. CDR3 length equals 15 residues. The germline V gene encodes CDR1 KGHSH and CDR2 LQKENI. V lost 1 base, J lost 3 bases, and 4 bases stayed unmatched. The CDR3 reads CASSPRTGVTDTQYF. The CDR3 nucleotides are TGTGCCAGCTCACCACGGACAGGAGTTACAGATACGCAGTATTTT.

Comment on this clone: Different DNA sequences within this sample yield the same CDR3. The J gene is TRBJ1-2, the V gene TRBV7-2; D is possibly TRBD1 (5 bases). Germline CDR1 reads SGHTA; CDR2 reads FQGNSA. The length of the CDR3 is 14 residues. V lost 1 base and J 2 bases, leaving 8 bases between the germline ends. CDR3 sequence: CASSLVSGNYGYTF. CDR3 coding DNA: TGTGCCAGCAGCTTAGTATCAGGGAACTATGGCTACACCTTC.

This chain joins TRBV5-1 and TRBJ1-2; D gene uncertain. From germline, CDR1 is SGHRS and CDR2 YFSETQ. The CDR3 totals 14 residues. V lost 0 bases, J lost 8 bases, and 14 bases lay in between. This CDR3 reads CASSLEGLGEGYTF. The CDR3 DNA sequence: TGCGCCAGCAGCTTGGAGGGTTTAGGCGAAGGCTACACCTTC.

The rearrangement uses TRBV19 and TRBJ1-1; 8 bases fit TRBD1. The V segment lost 1 base and the J segment 9 bases; nucleotides outside the gene matches: 10. There are 15 residues in the CDR3. Germline CDR1 and CDR2: LNHDA and SQIVND (reference sequence). The CDR3 nucleotides read TGTGCCAGTAGTATAGTCCAGGGGGCTGGAGCCCAAGCTTTCTTT. Its protein product is CASSIVQGAGAQAFF.

The J gene is TRBJ2-1, the V gene TRBV20-1; the match to TRBD2 covers 8 bases. Per the germline V gene, CDR1 is DFQATT and CDR2 is SNEGSKA (reference sequence). The CDR3 consists of 15 residues. Germline trimming cut 3 bases from V and 4 bases from J; bases unmatched to any gene: 8. CDR3 nucleotide sequence: TGCAGTGCTAGTGGCGGGGGGAGCAAATACAATGAGCAGTTCTTC. Residues: CSASGGGSKYNEQFF.

CDR3 nucleotide sequence: TGTGCCAGCAGCTTACAGGGCCTCTATGGCTACACCTTC. This encodes CASSLQGLYGYTF. The V and J genes are TRBV7-9 and TRBJ1-2, with D maybe TRBD1 (5 bases). The germline V and J ends were trimmed by 2 bases and 4 bases, with 8 bases remaining between them. CDR1 is SEHNR and CDR2 is FQNEAQ in the germline V gene (reference sequence). The CDR3 contains 13 residues. Using reference TRBV7-9 and TRBJ1-2 for the parts outside the CDR3, the full variable domain is DTGVSQNPRHKITKRGQNVTFRCDPISEHNRLYWYRQTLGQGPEFLTYFQNEAQLEKSRLLSDRFSAERPKGSFSTLEIQRTEQGDSAMYLCASSLQGLYGYTFGSGTRLTVV.

This sequence joins TRBV6-1 and TRBJ1-1, with a possible D match to TRBD1 (6 bases). Per germline, CDR1 MNHNS and CDR2 SASEGT. The CDR3 contains 15 residues. V lost 3 bases and J 8 bases, leaving 19 bases between the germline ends. The CDR3 is CASSDPTGGAWEAFF. CDR3 nucleotide sequence: TGTGCCAGCAGTGACCCTACGGGGGGCGCATGGGAAGCTTTCTTT.

This chain joins TRBV10-2 and TRBJ2-5; no reliable D call. The CDR3 consists of 15 residues. Germline loops: CDR1 WSHSY, CDR2 SAAADI. The germline V and J ends were trimmed by 0 bases and 1 base, with 9 bases remaining between them. The CDR3 nucleotides read TGCGCCAGCAGTGAGTCAAGAGTGGGCCAAGAGACCCAGTACTTC. Translation: CASSESRVGQETQYF.

This clone was observed a single time. This chain links TRBV1 with TRBJ1-1. TRBV1 has pseudogene status. This CDR3 spans 13 amino acids. CDR3 sequence: CTSIRGGGTEAFF. CDR3 bases: TGCACCAGCATACGGGGGGGCGGCACTGAAGCTTTCTTT.

The J gene is TRBJ2-3, the V gene TRBV5-4; 12 bases are a match to TRBD2. V lost 3 bases and J lost 6; bases outside the gene matches: 8. This CDR3 comprises 16 residues. In germline, CDR1 is SGHNT, CDR2 YYREEE (reference sequence). The DNA for the CDR3 is TGTGCCAGCAGCTCCGGAGGTGGACTAGCGGGGGATACGCAGTATTTT. Its translation is CASSSGGGLAGDTQYF.

A remark on this clone: Within the sample, other DNA sequences also encode this same CDR3. The V and J genes are TRBV28 and TRBJ1-1; a weak D match, TRBD1 (5 bases). Trimming removed 6 bases from V and 1 base from J, with 12 bases in between. Germline CDR1 is MDHEN and CDR2 is SYDVKM. The CDR3 length is 14 residues. The CDR3 spells CASSLVGGNTEAFF. The CDR3 region has the DNA TGTGCCAGCAGCTTGGTTGGGGGGAACACTGAAGCTTTCTTT. Full variable domain (rest looked up from reference TRBV28 and TRBJ1-1): DVKVTQSSRYLVKRTGEKVFLECVQDMDHENMFWYRQDPGLGLRLIYFSYDVKMKEKGDIPEGYSVSREKKERFSLILESASTNQTSMYLCASSLVGGNTEAFFGQGTRLTVV.